The clone carrying this T cell receptor (beta chain) has just a few counts. Its antigen remains unknown. A multiplex PCR was run with 60 Vbeta primers and 13 Jbeta primers. Clones were sequenced by immunoSEQ multiplex PCR, and TCRdb holds only the in-frame ones, with some missing. The profile shows 150,000 to 200,000 clones, more than 75% of them singletons. This entry belongs to a study of cytomegalovirus exposure and HLA in healthy donors. Broader study findings: Among the CMV-associated chains, three were confirmed in vitro as specific for CMV antigens. Some V segments could not be told apart, so they were left out, TRBV6-2 and TRBV6-3 among them. Upon later analysis, HLA-associated TCR beta chains proved more clonally expanded than other, equally common chains. Follow-up analysis found HLA locus-dependent TCR association rates, highest for DRB1 and lowest for HLA-C.

Germline V gene lookup returns CDR1 LGHNA and CDR2 YSLEER. There are 14 residues in the CDR3. Trimming stripped 0 bases from V and 10 bases from J, with 10 bases between. The specimen was PBMCs. The chain is built from TRBV4-3 and TRBJ1-6; no definite D call. This TCR derives from a man between 18 and 29 years old in good health and CMV-seropositive. For the CDR3, the DNA is TGCGCCAGCAGCCAAGAGGTAGATCTCTCACCCCTCCACTTT. Protein: CASSQEVDLSPLHF.